A single sample is the source of the 7 T cell receptor beta chains below, sequenced in a study of blood T cell repertoires in COVID-19. The table came from immunoSEQ multiplex PCR; TCRdb's copy has only in-frame clones and leaves some out. The sample carries fewer than 200,000 clones, approximately 84% recorded once. Sequencing input: peripheral blood. The source is a man aged 40-55 years who had recovered from COVID-19.

There are a few counts of this clone. The gene calls are TRBV9 and TRBJ1-2; possible D gene TRBD1, 5 bases. The V end was cut by 4 bases, the J end by 3 bases, with 13 bases between. The germline CDR1 and CDR2 sequences are SGDLS and YYNGEE. CDR3 length: 14 residues. DNA of the CDR3: TGTGCCAGCAGCACCCGAGGGGACTACTATGGCTACACCTTC. Amino acids: CASSTRGDYYGYTF. Variable domain in full (rest from reference TRBV9 and TRBJ1-2): DSGVTQTPKHLITATGQRVTLRCSPRSGDLSVYWYQQSLDQGLQFLIQYYNGEERAKGNILERFSAQQFPDLHSELNLSSLELGDSALYFCASSTRGDYYGYTFGSGTRLTVV.

The rearrangement joins TRBV30 to TRBJ1-1; D is unresolved. Germline CDR1 is GTSNPN and CDR2 is SVGIG (reference sequence). V lost 0 bases, J lost 1 base, and 6 bases lay in between. This CDR3 region has 13 residues. CDR3 sequence reads: CAWSVRGNTEAFF. CDR3 sequence (DNA): TGTGCCTGGAGTGTACGGGGGAACACTGAAGCTTTCTTT.

The CDR3 coding sequence is TGTGCCAGCAGACCTCCGGGACACCACAATGAGCAGTTCTTC. It specifies CASRPPGHHNEQFF. The rearrangement uses TRBV28 and TRBJ2-1; D might be TRBD1 (6 bases). Germline CDR1 and CDR2: MDHEN and SYDVKM. Trimming removed 6 bases from V and 5 bases from J, with 14 bases in between. The CDR3 is made up of 14 amino acids. Drawing the rest from reference TRBV28 and TRBJ2-1, the complete variable domain is DVKVTQSSRYLVKRTGEKVFLECVQDMDHENMFWYRQDPGLGLRLIYFSYDVKMKEKGDIPEGYSVSREKKERFSLILESASTNQTSMYLCASRPPGHHNEQFFGPGTRLTVL.

The chain is built from TRBV5-1 and TRBJ2-5; 9 positions match TRBD2. Trimming took 0 bases from V and 4 from J; bases not matched to a gene: 7. The CDR3 runs to 16 residues. CDR1 is SGHRS and CDR2 is YFSETQ in the germline V gene. The CDR3 sequence: CASSLAVAGVRETQYF. Written as DNA, the CDR3 is TGCGCCAGCAGCTTGGCGGTAGCGGGAGTCAGAGAGACCCAGTACTTC. The full variable domain, in which reference TRBV5-1 and TRBJ2-5 provide the parts outside the CDR3, is KAGVTQTPRYLIKTRGQQVTLSCSPISGHRSVSWYQQTPGQGLQFLFEYFSETQRNKGNFPGRFSGRQFSNSRSEMNVSTLELGDSALYLCASSLAVAGVRETQYFGPGTRLLVL.

V usage is TRBV27 and J usage is TRBJ1-1; perhaps TRBD1 as D (6 bases). Trimming removed 2 bases at V and 4 bases at J, with 14 bases between. Germline CDR1 is MNHEY and CDR2 is SMNVEV (reference sequence). There are 15 residues in the CDR3. The CDR3 loop is CASSLGGGAGTEAFF. The CDR3 region has the DNA TGTGCCAGCAGTTTAGGGGGGGGCGCCGGCACTGAAGCTTTCTTT.

V usage is TRBV6-6 and J usage is TRBJ2-2; D not resolved. V lost 6 bases, J lost 8 bases, and 10 bases lay in between. This CDR3 comprises 12 residues. Germline V CDR1 and CDR2: MNHNY, SVGAGI (reference sequence). The CDR3 loop is CASRTAGGELFF. The CDR3 DNA follows: TGTGCCAGCAGGACGGCCGGGGGGGAGCTGTTTTTT.

V is TRBV7-2 and J is TRBJ2-1, with 9 nucleotides matching TRBD1. Losses at the gene ends were 1 base for V and 7 bases for J; bases not matched to a gene: 8. Germline assignment: CDR1 SGHTA and CDR2 FQGNSA. The CDR3 spans 16 residues. For the CDR3, the DNA is TGTGCCAGCAGCTTAGTGGTCGGGACAGGGCAAAATGAGCAGTTCTTC. This encodes CASSLVVGTGQNEQFF. Based on the CDR3 plus reference TRBV7-2 and TRBJ2-1, the full variable domain is GAGVSQSPSNKVTEKGKDVELRCDPISGHTALYWYRQSLGQGLEFLIYFQGNSAPDKSGLPSDRFSAERTGGSVSTLTIQRTQQEDSAVYLCASSLVVGTGQNEQFFGPGTRLTVL.